This is a list of T cell receptor beta chains from one sample in a study of blood T cell repertoires in COVID-19. The table came from immunoSEQ multiplex PCR; TCRdb's copy has only in-frame clones and leaves some out. The data contain 150,000 or so clones, 70% to 90% of them singletons. The sample consisted of peripheral blood. The receptors originated from a human donor in a cohort sampled during active COVID-19. CDR3s include the opening cysteine and the closing phenylalanine or tryptophan. A D gene is named only where the DNA matches it firmly. The size field is filled for only some rows; it gives once, few, many or a size class.

V gene: TRBV5-8; J gene: TRBJ2-3; clone size: .; D gene: TRBD1; CDR3 DNA: TGTGCCAGCAGCTTTCAACAGGGGGGCACAGATACGCAGTATTTT; CDR3 protein: CASSFQQGGTDTQYF
V gene: TRBV15; J gene: TRBJ2-3; clone size: .; D gene: TRBD1; CDR3 DNA: TGTGCCACCAGCATGGGACAGGGGGAAGATACGCAGTATTTT; CDR3 protein: CATSMGQGEDTQYF
V gene: TRBV11-2; J gene: TRBJ2-7; clone size: .; D gene: .; CDR3 DNA: TGTGCCAGCAGCCCCGTGGGGGGGCGTCAGGGGCAGTACTTC; CDR3 protein: CASSPVGGRQGQYF
V gene: TRBV11-2; J gene: TRBJ1-3; clone size: many; D gene: .; CDR3 DNA: TGTGCCAGCAGCTTGTCAGGAAACACCATATATTTT; CDR3 protein: CASSLSGNTIYF
V gene: TRBV3-1/TRBV3-2; J gene: TRBJ1-1; clone size: few; D gene: .; CDR3 DNA: TGTGCCAGCAGCCAATTCGCGCGGGGATTGAACACTGAAGCTTTCTTT; CDR3 protein: CASSQFARGLNTEAFF
V gene: TRBV7-2; J gene: TRBJ2-1; clone size: once; D gene: .; CDR3 DNA: TGTGCCAGCAGCCGCGGATGGACAGCTTCCAATGAGCAGTTCTTC; CDR3 protein: CASSRGWTASNEQFF
V gene: TRBV27; J gene: TRBJ1-1; clone size: .; D gene: TRBD1; CDR3 DNA: TGTGCCAGCAGTATTACAGGGGTCAACACTGAAGCTTTCTTT; CDR3 protein: CASSITGVNTEAFF
V gene: TRBV6-5; J gene: TRBJ1-4; clone size: .; D gene: .; CDR3 DNA: TGTGCCAGCAGTCCCGTGAGGTATAATGAAAAACTGTTTTTT; CDR3 protein: CASSPVRYNEKLFF
V gene: TRBV3-1/TRBV3-2; J gene: TRBJ2-3; clone size: .; D gene: TRBD2; CDR3 DNA: TGTGCCAGCAGCCACCCCAATGCGGCGGGGGTGGATACGCAGTATTTT; CDR3 protein: CASSHPNAAGVDTQYF
V gene: TRBV4-2; J gene: TRBJ2-5; clone size: once; D gene: TRBD1; CDR3 DNA: TGTGCCAGCAGCCAAAGACAGGGCCAAGAGACCCAGTACTTC; CDR3 protein: CASSQRQGQETQYF
V gene: TRBV7-6; J gene: TRBJ2-1; clone size: .; D gene: .; CDR3 DNA: TGTGCCAGCAGCTCATGGGACTTTAACAATGAGCAGTTCTTC; CDR3 protein: CASSSWDFNNEQFF
V gene: TRBV4-3; J gene: TRBJ2-7; clone size: .; D gene: TRBD1; CDR3 DNA: TGCGCCAGCAGCCAAAATGGACAGGCAGCGAACGAGCAGTACTTC; CDR3 protein: CASSQNGQAANEQYF
V gene: TRBV7-9; J gene: TRBJ1-1; clone size: few; D gene: .; CDR3 DNA: TGTGCCAGCAGGATTCAGGGTGACACTGAAGCTTTCTTT; CDR3 protein: CASRIQGDTEAFF
V gene: TRBV19; J gene: TRBJ1-2; clone size: .; D gene: TRBD1; CDR3 DNA: TGTGCCAGTAGTACCGGAACGGGACAGGGGACGGGGGGCTACACCTTC; CDR3 protein: CASSTGTGQGTGGYTF
V gene: TRBV13; J gene: TRBJ2-1; clone size: .; D gene: .; CDR3 DNA: TGTGCCAGCAGCTCTTATCGCAATGAGCAGTTCTTC; CDR3 protein: CASSSYRNEQFF
V gene: TRBV7-2; J gene: TRBJ2-1; clone size: .; D gene: .; CDR3 DNA: TGTGCCAGCAGCTTAGCGCAGGTGGGGGCCTTGTACAATGAGCAGTTCTTC; CDR3 protein: CASSLAQVGALYNEQFF
V gene: TRBV2; J gene: TRBJ2-2; clone size: .; D gene: TRBD1; CDR3 DNA: TGTGCCAGCAGTGCCTGGGACAGAGGAACGGCCGGGGAGCTGTTTTTT; CDR3 protein: CASSAWDRGTAGELFF
V gene: TRBV24-1; J gene: TRBJ1-2; clone size: few; D gene: .; CDR3 DNA: TGTGCCACCAGTGACGTAAATGGCTACACCTTC; CDR3 protein: CATSDVNGYTF
V gene: TRBV12-5; J gene: TRBJ2-3; clone size: .; D gene: .; CDR3 DNA: TGTGCTAGTGGTTTAGGAGCAGATACGCAGTATTTT; CDR3 protein: CASGLGADTQYF
V gene: TRBV30; J gene: TRBJ2-7; clone size: .; D gene: .; CDR3 DNA: TGTGCCTGGAAAGGACAGTTCTACGAGCAGTACTTC; CDR3 protein: CAWKGQFYEQYF
V gene: TRBV15; J gene: TRBJ1-5; clone size: .; D gene: .; CDR3 DNA: TGTGCCACCAGCAGAGATAGTAGGGCAGACTATAGCAATCAGCCCCAGCATTTT; CDR3 protein: CATSRDSRADYSNQPQHF
V gene: TRBV27; J gene: TRBJ2-5; clone size: .; D gene: .; CDR3 DNA: TGTGCCAGCATGGCCGCGGGTGAGACCCAGTACTTC; CDR3 protein: CASMAAGETQYF
V gene: TRBV19; J gene: TRBJ2-7; clone size: .; D gene: .; CDR3 DNA: TGTGCCAGTAGTAGCTCCGGGACAAAGATCGTCTACGAGCAGTACTTC; CDR3 protein: CASSSSGTKIVYEQYF
V gene: TRBV7-8; J gene: TRBJ2-1; clone size: .; D gene: .; CDR3 DNA: TGTGCCAGCAGCTTAAGGCGGGTCCTGGTTGGCGAGCAGTTCTTC; CDR3 protein: CASSLRRVLVGEQFF
V gene: TRBV6-5; J gene: TRBJ2-7; clone size: .; D gene: TRBD2; CDR3 DNA: TGTGCCAGCAGTTACGATGGCGGGAGTTCGCCCGAGCAGTACTTC; CDR3 protein: CASSYDGGSSPEQYF
V gene: TRBV3-1/TRBV3-2; J gene: TRBJ1-1; clone size: .; D gene: .; CDR3 DNA: TGTGCCAGCAGCCAAGTACCGGACACTGAAGCTTTCTTT; CDR3 protein: CASSQVPDTEAFF
V gene: TRBV7-2; J gene: TRBJ1-6; clone size: .; D gene: .; CDR3 DNA: TGTGCCAGCAGCCCATCGGTTAATTCACCCCTCCACTTT; CDR3 protein: CASSPSVNSPLHF
V gene: TRBV29-1; J gene: TRBJ2-7; clone size: few; D gene: TRBD2; CDR3 DNA: TGCAGCGTTGCGCTAGCGGGGGGGCCCTACGAGCAGTACTTC; CDR3 protein: CSVALAGGPYEQYF
V gene: TRBV7-9; J gene: TRBJ2-5; clone size: .; D gene: .; CDR3 DNA: TGTGCCAGCAGCCGTATAGGACAGACACGGGAGACCCAGTACTTC; CDR3 protein: CASSRIGQTRETQYF
V gene: TRBV7-3; J gene: TRBJ1-2; clone size: once; D gene: TRBD1; CDR3 DNA: TGTGCCAGCAGCTTGGTAACAGGGGATACCTATGGCTACACCTTC; CDR3 protein: CASSLVTGDTYGYTF
V gene: TRBV9; J gene: TRBJ1-1; clone size: .; D gene: .; CDR3 DNA: TGTGCCAGCAGCGAGCGGGGCGGCGAAGGGACTGAAGCTTTCTTT; CDR3 protein: CASSERGGEGTEAFF
V gene: TRBV9; J gene: TRBJ2-7; clone size: many; D gene: TRBD1; CDR3 DNA: TGTGCCAGCAGCGTAGGGTTAGGGCCAGGGGGATCCTACGAGCAGTACTTC; CDR3 protein: CASSVGLGPGGSYEQYF
V gene: TRBV11-2; J gene: TRBJ2-5; clone size: .; D gene: .; CDR3 DNA: TGTGCCAGCAGCTTAGGGAGACCCGGTTGGGAGACCCAGTACTTC; CDR3 protein: CASSLGRPGWETQYF
V gene: TRBV7-9; J gene: TRBJ2-7; clone size: few; D gene: TRBD1; CDR3 DNA: TGTGCCAGCATCCGCGGGACAGGGGTAAAAGGGAGCTCCTACGAGCAGTACTTC; CDR3 protein: CASIRGTGVKGSSYEQYF
V gene: TRBV6-5; J gene: TRBJ1-2; clone size: .; D gene: TRBD1; CDR3 DNA: TGTGCCAGCAGTCGGGACAGGGGGAGCGGCTACACCTTC; CDR3 protein: CASSRDRGSGYTF
V gene: TRBV21-1; J gene: TRBJ1-2; clone size: once; D gene: .; CDR3 DNA: TGTGCCAGCAAGCGGGCAGGGAACTATGGCTACACCTTC; CDR3 protein: CASKRAGNYGYTF
V gene: TRBV18; J gene: TRBJ1-2; clone size: .; D gene: .; CDR3 DNA: TGTGCCAGCTCACCACTGACAGAGAACTATGGCTACACCTTC; CDR3 protein: CASSPLTENYGYTF
V gene: TRBV21-1; J gene: TRBJ2-5; clone size: once; D gene: .; CDR3 DNA: TGTGCCAGCAGCGTAGCGGGGGAAGAGACCCAGTACTTC; CDR3 protein: CASSVAGEETQYF
V gene: TRBV5-5; J gene: TRBJ1-4; clone size: .; D gene: .; CDR3 DNA: TGTGCCAGCAGGGCTCTTACGGGGAGTGAAAAACTGTTTTTT; CDR3 protein: CASRALTGSEKLFF
V gene: TRBV2; J gene: TRBJ2-7; clone size: .; D gene: TRBD1; CDR3 DNA: TGTGCCAGCAGGACCGGGACAGCATCCTACGAGCAGTACTTC; CDR3 protein: CASRTGTASYEQYF
V gene: TRBV3-1/TRBV3-2; J gene: TRBJ1-2; clone size: .; D gene: TRBD1; CDR3 DNA: TGTGCCAGCAGCCATCGGGACAGGTTAAACTATGGCTACACCTTC; CDR3 protein: CASSHRDRLNYGYTF
V gene: TRBV27; J gene: TRBJ2-1; clone size: .; D gene: .; CDR3 DNA: TGTGCCAGCAGAAAGAACGGGGGATACAATGAGCAGTTCTTC; CDR3 protein: CASRKNGGYNEQFF
V gene: TRBV29-1; J gene: TRBJ1-5; clone size: .; D gene: .; CDR3 DNA: TGCAGCGTTGAGGGAGGGAAAGGTCAGCCCCAGCATTTT; CDR3 protein: CSVEGGKGQPQHF
V gene: TRBV10-3; J gene: TRBJ1-1; clone size: .; D gene: .; CDR3 DNA: TGTGCCATCAGGAGGGGGGGGCAGGAGGACACTGAAGCTTTCTTT; CDR3 protein: CAIRRGGQEDTEAFF
V gene: TRBV4-3; J gene: TRBJ2-1; clone size: few; D gene: TRBD1; CDR3 DNA: TGCGCCAGCAGCCCTGCCGCAGGACAGGGGCTCTACAATGAGCAGTTCTTC; CDR3 protein: CASSPAAGQGLYNEQFF
V gene: TRBV4-3; J gene: TRBJ1-2; clone size: .; D gene: TRBD1; CDR3 DNA: TGCGCCAGCAGCCAAAGGGGACAGGGGGCTAGTGGCTATGGCTACACCTTC; CDR3 protein: CASSQRGQGASGYGYTF
V gene: TRBV7-9; J gene: TRBJ2-5; clone size: .; D gene: TRBD1; CDR3 DNA: TGTGCCAGCAGCAACGGACAGGCCCCACAAGAGACCCAGTACTTC; CDR3 protein: CASSNGQAPQETQYF
V gene: TRBV7-2; J gene: TRBJ2-7; clone size: .; D gene: TRBD1; CDR3 DNA: TGTGCCAGCAGCCCCCGACAGGGGTTCGAGCAGTACTTC; CDR3 protein: CASSPRQGFEQYF
V gene: TRBV2; J gene: TRBJ2-7; clone size: .; D gene: .; CDR3 DNA: TGTGCCAGCTTCTCTTTTGGGGGCCCCAACGAGCAGTACTTC; CDR3 protein: CASFSFGGPNEQYF
V gene: TRBV25-1; J gene: TRBJ1-1; clone size: .; D gene: .; CDR3 DNA: TGTGCCAGCAGTGAAGAGGAAGGCTGGGGGCAGAATACTGAAGCTTTCTTT; CDR3 protein: CASSEEEGWGQNTEAFF
V gene: TRBV9; J gene: TRBJ2-1; clone size: .; D gene: TRBD2; CDR3 DNA: TGTGCCAGCAGCGTAGAGTTTAGCGGGATTTTTAATGAGCAGTTCTTC; CDR3 protein: CASSVEFSGIFNEQFF
V gene: TRBV4-3; J gene: TRBJ2-6; clone size: .; D gene: TRBD1; CDR3 DNA: TGCGCCAGCAGCCATTACCCCCCGGGACAGGGACAATCTGGGGCCAACGTCCTGACTTTC; CDR3 protein: CASSHYPPGQGQSGANVLTF
V gene: TRBV28; J gene: TRBJ2-1; clone size: .; D gene: .; CDR3 DNA: TGTGCCAGCAGTTTACACAGGGTCCTCTTGGGTGAGCAGTTCTTC; CDR3 protein: CASSLHRVLLGEQFF
V gene: TRBV7-9; J gene: TRBJ2-2; clone size: many; D gene: TRBD2; CDR3 DNA: TGTGCCAGCAGCTATCCGGGACTAGCGGGGAACACCGGGGAGCTGTTTTTT; CDR3 protein: CASSYPGLAGNTGELFF
V gene: TRBV5-1; J gene: TRBJ2-5; clone size: .; D gene: TRBD2; CDR3 DNA: TGCGCCAGCAGCCCAGGGACTAGCGGGCCACAAGAGACCCAGTACTTC; CDR3 protein: CASSPGTSGPQETQYF
V gene: TRBV28; J gene: TRBJ2-3; clone size: .; D gene: TRBD2; CDR3 DNA: TGTGCCAGCAGTTTTCGGCGGGGGGGCCTCGCAGATACGCAGTATTTT; CDR3 protein: CASSFRRGGLADTQYF
V gene: TRBV10-1; J gene: TRBJ1-5; clone size: few; D gene: TRBD1; CDR3 DNA: TGCGCCAAAGGGACAGAGAATCAGCCCCAGCATTTT; CDR3 protein: CAKGTENQPQHF